This entry lists 15 T cell receptor beta chains sequenced from one sample in a study of CD8+ T cells in alopecia areata. RNA extraction was followed by reverse transcription into cDNA, which acted as the sequencing template. Data came from immunoSEQ multiplex PCR; TCRdb stores just in-frame clones and leaves some out. The data show 4,000 to 4,500 clones, with around 65% seen just once and about 19% held by the top ten. The specimen sequenced was skin. These receptors originate from a human donor in good health.

This clone was observed once. The rearrangement links TRBV11-2 to TRBJ2-1, with 7 bases lining up with TRBD2. Germline CDR1 is SGHAT and CDR2 is FQNNGV. With V trimmed by 4 bases and J by 5 bases, 14 bases remained unmatched. The CDR3 length is 17 residues. Here the CDR3 reads CASSSIAGEGPHNEQFF. In nucleotides, the CDR3 is TGTGCCAGCAGCTCCATCGCGGGAGAGGGTCCCCACAATGAGCAGTTCTTC.

There are a few counts of this clone. The V call is TRBV28, the J call TRBJ1-2; 11 positions agree with TRBD1. J was trimmed by 5 bases and V by 6 bases; bases with no gene match: 8. The germline gives CDR1 MDHEN, CDR2 SYDVKM. The CDR3 is 15 residues long. The DNA of the CDR3 is TGTGCCAGCAGAAACTCCCGGGACAGGGGGTATGGCTACACCTTC. Translated, it gives CASRNSRDRGYGYTF.

This chain connects TRBV6-5 to TRBJ2-2; 7 nucleotides match TRBD1. Trimming removed 7 bases from V and 3 bases from J; junction bases left unmatched: 2. Germline CDR1 MNHEY, CDR2 SVGAGI. The CDR3 covers 13 residues. Written as DNA, the CDR3 is TGTGCCAGCAACGACAGGGACACCGGGGAGCTGTTTTTT. Encoded protein: CASNDRDTGELFF.

The rearrangement links TRBV5-8 to TRBJ2-6, with D possibly TRBD1 on 5 matching bases. Trimming shortened V by 1 base and J by 0 bases, and 8 bases separated the two germline ends. The CDR3 is 16 amino acids. Germline assignment: CDR1 SGHTS and CDR2 YDEGEE. This chain's CDR3 is CASSLTGLSGANVLTF. The CDR3 nucleotides are TGTGCCAGCAGCTTGACAGGCCTCTCTGGGGCCAACGTCCTGACTTTC.

The genes are TRBV29-1 and TRBJ2-3; 8 bases match TRBD1. Per the germline V gene, CDR1 is SQVTM and CDR2 is ANQGSEA. This CDR3 contains 13 residues. With V trimmed by 7 bases and J by 2 bases, 5 bases remained unmatched. The CDR3 sequence is CSAQGANTDTQYF. The CDR3 DNA is TGCAGCGCCCAGGGGGCCAACACAGATACGCAGTATTTT.

The genes are TRBV4-1 and TRBJ2-1; D uncertain. The V end lost 1 base, the J end lost 0 bases, and 16 bases lay between the germline ends. CDR1 is MGHRA and CDR2 is YSYEKL in the germline V gene. This CDR3 comprises 18 residues. The CDR3 sequence: CASSQVDLGLSSYNEQFF. In DNA, the CDR3 is TGCGCCAGCAGCCAAGTGGATCTCGGGTTAAGCTCCTACAATGAGCAGTTCTTC.

This chain links TRBV5-1 with TRBJ2-7; 13 bases line up with TRBD2. V lost 4 bases and J lost 0; bases outside the gene matches: 4. In germline, CDR1 is SGHRS, CDR2 YFSETQ. The CDR3 covers 16 residues. In nucleotides, the CDR3 is TGCGCCAGCAGCCGGACTAGCGGGAGTAACTCCTACGAGCAGTACTTC. It codes for CASSRTSGSNSYEQYF.

The CDR3, as DNA: TGTGCCAGCAGGTCCATGACTAGCGGGAGTCCATACGAGCAGTACTTC. It translates to CASRSMTSGSPYEQYF. The chain joins TRBV2 to TRBJ2-7; 12 bases align to TRBD2. This CDR3 region has 16 residues. V shed 6 bases and J 4 bases; nucleotides not matched to a gene: 10. Germline V lookup: CDR1 SNHLY, CDR2 FYNNEI.

The chain employs TRBV4-2 and TRBJ1-2; D perhaps matches TRBD1 (6 bases). The V gene's germline CDR1 is LGHNA and CDR2 YNFKEQ. The CDR3 extends over 17 amino acids. Trimming removed 1 base from V and 0 bases from J, with 15 bases in between. CDR3 nucleotide sequence: TGTGCCAGCAGCCAAGGCGGGGGAGGGACATCTAACTATGGCTACACCTTC. Translation: CASSQGGGGTSNYGYTF.

The chain recombines TRBV5-1 with TRBJ2-3; D might be TRBD1 (6 bases). Trimming cost V 3 bases and J 2 bases, with 10 bases left between them. The germline CDR1 and CDR2 sequences are SGHRS and YFSETQ. The CDR3 covers 14 residues. CDR3 bases: TGCGCCAGCAGCTCGGGACACATCACAGATACGCAGTATTTT. It codes for CASSSGHITDTQYF.

This chain joins TRBV7-8 and TRBJ2-5, with no clear D. V was shortened by 5 bases and J by 0 bases, with 10 bases between the two germline ends. The germline V gene encodes CDR1 SGHVS and CDR2 FQNEAQ. This CDR3 contains 14 residues. The CDR3 DNA reads as TGTGCCAGCAGCCAGGACGGCAACCAAGAGACCCAGTACTTC. Translated, it gives CASSQDGNQETQYF.

This chain connects TRBV6-1 to TRBJ2-5; 10 bases fit TRBD2. This CDR3 has 15 residues. The V gene end was trimmed by 2 bases and the J gene end by 1 base; junction bases not matched to a gene: 1. The V gene's germline CDR1 is MNHNS and CDR2 SASEGT. The CDR3 bases are TGTGCCAGCAGTGAACTAGCGGGGGCCCAAGAGACCCAGTACTTC. Translation: CASSELAGAQETQYF.

The chain joins TRBV20-1 to TRBJ2-7; D is uncertain. V dropped 3 bases and J dropped 2 bases, with 5 bases sitting between them. The germline gives CDR1 DFQATT, CDR2 SNEGSKA (reference sequence). CDR3 size: 11 residues. CDR3 residues: CSARGTYEQYF. The CDR3 DNA reads TGCAGTGCTAGGGGGACCTACGAGCAGTACTTC.

This clone has more than one count but fewer than ten. This chain uses TRBV11-1 with TRBJ2-1, with 8 bases aligning to TRBD2. J gave up 6 bases and V 5 bases, and 15 bases lay outside the gene matches. This CDR3 region has 17 residues. Germline CDR1 SGHAT, CDR2 FQDESV (reference sequence). CDR3 sequence (DNA): TGTGCCAGCAGCCAACCATGGGGGACTAGTTCCCCCAATGAGCAGTTCTTC. Its protein product is CASSQPWGTSSPNEQFF.

In this sample, this clone turned up once. The rearrangement uses TRBV6-1 and TRBJ1-2; D call uncertain. The CDR3 runs to 13 residues. Deletions cut 2 bases from V and 8 bases from J, with 12 bases between. Germline CDR1 reads MNHNS; CDR2 reads SASEGT. Here the CDR3 reads CASSESEVMGYTF. DNA for the CDR3: TGTGCCAGCAGTGAATCCGAAGTTATGGGCTACACCTTC.